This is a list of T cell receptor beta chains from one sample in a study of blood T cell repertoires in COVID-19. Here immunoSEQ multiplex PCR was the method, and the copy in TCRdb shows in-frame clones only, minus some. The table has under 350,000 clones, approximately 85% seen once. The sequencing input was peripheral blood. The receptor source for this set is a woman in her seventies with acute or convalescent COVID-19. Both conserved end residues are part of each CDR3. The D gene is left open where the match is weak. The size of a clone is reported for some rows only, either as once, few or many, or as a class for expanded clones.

cdr3_aa: CASSLVAVNTEAFF
cdr3_nt: TGCGCCAGCAGCTTAGTTGCAGTCAACACTGAAGCTTTCTTT
clone_size: once
v_call: TRBV5-1
d_call: NA
j_call: TRBJ1-1

cdr3_aa: CASSLAGTGEQYF
cdr3_nt: TGTGCCAGCAGCTTAGCCGGGACAGGCGAGCAGTACTTC
clone_size: NA
v_call: TRBV7-2
d_call: TRBD1
j_call: TRBJ2-7

cdr3_aa: CATSRADGGDETQYF
cdr3_nt: TGTGCCACCAGCAGAGCGGACGGGGGAGACGAGACCCAGTACTTC
clone_size: NA
v_call: TRBV15
d_call: NA
j_call: TRBJ2-5

cdr3_aa: CATSRGGDSYEQYF
cdr3_nt: TGTGCCACCAGCAGAGGGGGGGACTCCTACGAGCAGTACTTC
clone_size: few
v_call: TRBV15
d_call: NA
j_call: TRBJ2-7

cdr3_aa: CASSSSMGAHEQYF
cdr3_nt: TGTGCCAGCAGCTCCTCAATGGGGGCCCACGAGCAGTACTTC
clone_size: NA
v_call: TRBV11-3
d_call: NA
j_call: TRBJ2-7

cdr3_aa: CASSPRQGGADTQYF
cdr3_nt: TGTGCCAGCTCACCACGACAGGGGGGCGCAGATACGCAGTATTTT
clone_size: NA
v_call: TRBV18
d_call: TRBD1
j_call: TRBJ2-3

cdr3_aa: CASSRDSPRGGNTEAFF
cdr3_nt: TGTGCCAGCAGTCGGGACAGCCCCCGAGGGGGAAACACTGAAGCTTTCTTT
clone_size: NA
v_call: TRBV4-2
d_call: TRBD1
j_call: TRBJ1-1

cdr3_aa: CASSIRTGDEQYF
cdr3_nt: TGTGCCAGTAGTATCCGGACAGGGGACGAGCAGTACTTC
clone_size: NA
v_call: TRBV19
d_call: TRBD1
j_call: TRBJ2-7

cdr3_aa: CASGLVLTSNTEAFF
cdr3_nt: TGTGCTAGTGGTTTGGTACTCACTTCGAACACTGAAGCTTTCTTT
clone_size: NA
v_call: TRBV12-5
d_call: NA
j_call: TRBJ1-1

cdr3_aa: CASSFLVDTEAFF
cdr3_nt: TGTGCCAGCAGCTTCCTAGTGGACACTGAAGCTTTCTTT
clone_size: NA
v_call: TRBV7-2
d_call: NA
j_call: TRBJ1-1

cdr3_aa: CASSPATGKYGYTF
cdr3_nt: TGTGCCAGCAGCCCCGCGACAGGGAAGTATGGCTACACCTTC
clone_size: NA
v_call: TRBV5-4
d_call: TRBD1
j_call: TRBJ1-2

cdr3_aa: CASTRGDRGNYGYTF
cdr3_nt: TGTGCCAGCACCCGAGGGGACAGGGGAAACTATGGCTACACCTTC
clone_size: NA
v_call: TRBV6-5
d_call: TRBD1
j_call: TRBJ1-2

cdr3_aa: CASSLAVGGNIQYF
cdr3_nt: TGTGCCAGCAGCTTGGCGGTCGGGGGAAACATTCAGTACTTC
clone_size: few
v_call: TRBV5-5
d_call: NA
j_call: TRBJ2-4

cdr3_aa: CASSTSGNGRYEQYF
cdr3_nt: TGCGCCAGCAGCACCTCAGGGAACGGGCGCTACGAGCAGTACTTC
clone_size: few
v_call: TRBV5-1
d_call: NA
j_call: TRBJ2-7

cdr3_aa: CASSSTGRNEQFF
cdr3_nt: TGCGCCAGCAGCTCGACAGGGAGGAATGAGCAGTTCTTC
clone_size: NA
v_call: TRBV5-1
d_call: NA
j_call: TRBJ2-1

cdr3_aa: CSVEWGGGYGYTF
cdr3_nt: TGCAGCGTTGAATGGGGAGGAGGCTATGGCTACACCTTC
clone_size: NA
v_call: TRBV29-1
d_call: NA
j_call: TRBJ1-2

cdr3_aa: CASRFLGSTEAFF
cdr3_nt: TGTGCCAGCCGGTTTTTAGGGAGCACTGAAGCTTTCTTT
clone_size: NA
v_call: TRBV2
d_call: NA
j_call: TRBJ1-1